This T cell receptor beta chain was identified in a study of T cells in Graves' hyperthyroidism and ophthalmopathy. This clonotype has a handful of counts. The CDR3 totals 12 residues. Germline CDR1 and CDR2: MDHEN and SYDVKM. The V end was cut by 5 bases, the J end by 4 bases, with 7 bases between. Template material for amplifying TCR beta CDR3 regions consisted of RNA transcripts. With the HTBI primer set, the TCR CDR3 went through a first round of RT-PCR. One entry per CDR3 protein, called by TCRdb with MiXCR from the multiplex PCR reads. The top ten hold around an eighth of the sample, which has 700,000 or so distinct CDR3 sequences, approximately 15% seen once. Researchers barred patients who had uncontrolled infection, other autoimmune disease, pregnancy or lactation.

Sequencing input: blood. The receptor's source is a woman aged 45-59 years with Graves' ophthalmopathy. The chain recombines TRBV28 with TRBJ2-3; unclear D gene. CDR3 nucleotide sequence: TGTGCCAGCAGTCTACCGTCAGATACGCAGTATTTT. Translation: CASSLPSDTQYF.